This entry lists 17 T cell receptor beta chains sequenced from one sample in a study of blood T cells in healthy people across ages (dated by TCRdb to between 2014 and 2016). Library preparation employed 5' RACE. The reads were generated on an Illumina HiSeq 2500. A second roughly 6 to 12 cycle PCR used a sample-barcoded 5' primer and a J-beta primer mix. TCRdb passed the public sequencing reads through fastp at Q25 and MiXCR, retaining productive beta sequences. Every entry covers one CDR3 protein and lists the most common genes and DNA from its rows. This sample comprises a few hundred thousand distinct CDR3 sequences, about a quarter of them detected only once. Of the sample, about 3.3% falls within the top ten clones. The sample was also linked to a second study, of T cells of mothers and their children.

Sequencing used blood. All receptors come from a boy aged 2 to 9 in good health.

This clonotype was observed a handful of times. The rearrangement joins TRBV10-2 to TRBJ2-5, with a weak D call TRBD2 (5 bases). The end of the DNA aligns better with TRBJ2-1, so the J call may be wrong. CDR1 is WSHSY, CDR2 SAAADI, per germline. The CDR3 is made up of 15 amino acids. In DNA, the CDR3 is TGCGCCAGCAGTAAGGGAGCAAACCCCCACAATGAGCAGTTCTTC. Translated: CASSKGANPHNEQFF.

The chain links TRBV5-1 to TRBJ2-1; TRBD1 is a possible D gene (7 bases). The ends were cut back, 4 bases at V and 2 bases at J, with 13 bases in the middle. This CDR3 is 15 amino acids long. The germline CDR1 and CDR2 sequences are SGHRS and YFSETQ. This CDR3 reads CASSVGGTAYNEQFF. In DNA form, the CDR3 reads TGCGCCAGCAGCGTTGGGGGGACAGCCTACAATGAGCAGTTCTTC.

This clonotype has just a few counts. The V gene is TRBV3-1, the J gene TRBJ2-4, with D possibly called TRBD1 or TRBD2 (7 bases each). Germline V lookup: CDR1 LGHDT, CDR2 YNNKEL (reference sequence). Trimming stripped 4 bases from V and 8 bases from J, with 15 bases between. This CDR3 spans 14 amino acids. CDR3 protein: CASSPYRGGDIQYF. The CDR3 region has the DNA TGTGCCAGCAGCCCATACAGGGGAGGGGACATTCAGTACTTC. The full variable domain, its missing parts supplied by reference TRBV3-1 and TRBJ2-4, is DTAVSQTPKYLVTQMGNDKSIKCEQNLGHDTMYWYKQDSKKFLKIMFSYNNKELIINETVPNRFSPKSPDKAHLNLHINSLELGDSAVYFCASSPYRGGDIQYFGAGTRLSVL.

This chain joins TRBV5-1 and TRBJ2-5; 10 positions match TRBD2. J lost 5 bases, V lost 4 bases, and 8 bases had no gene match. CDR3 length: 15 amino acids. In germline, CDR1 is SGHRS, CDR2 YFSETQ. CDR3 in DNA: TGCGCCAGCAGCGACGGACCGGGACTAGCGGAGACCCAGTACTTC. It translates to CASSDGPGLAETQYF.

The rearrangement joins TRBV5-5 to TRBJ1-1, with TRBD1 matching over 7 bases. V shed 0 bases, J shed 8 bases, and the junction held 13 bases outside the gene matches. This CDR3 spans 16 amino acids. The germline gives CDR1 SGHKS, CDR2 YYEKEE (reference sequence). In DNA form, the CDR3 reads TGTGCCAGCAGCTTGGACTACAGGGGTGGTTTTACAGAAGCTTTCTTT. This gives the protein CASSLDYRGGFTEAFF.

This rearrangement joins TRBV15 to TRBJ2-1; 8 bases map to TRBD2. The V segment lost 0 bases and the J segment 9 bases; nucleotides outside the gene matches: 10. CDR1 LNHNV and CDR2 YYDKDF come from the germline V gene (reference sequence). This CDR3 has 16 residues. This CDR3 reads CATSRDEGLGDGEQFF. In nucleotides, the CDR3 is TGTGCCACCAGCAGAGATGAGGGACTAGGTGACGGTGAGCAGTTCTTC. The full variable domain, rest sourced from reference TRBV15 and TRBJ2-1, is DAMVIQNPRYQVTQFGKPVTLSCSQTLNHNVMYWYQQKSSQAPKLLFHYYDKDFNNEADTPDNFQSRRPNTSFCFLDIRSPGLGDTAMYLCATSRDEGLGDGEQFFGPGTRLTVL.

This clonotype was counted between two and nine times. This chain connects TRBV7-2 to TRBJ2-5; D possibly corresponds to TRBD1 (6 bases). The better agreement between TRBJ2-1 and the DNA end casts doubt on the J call. CDR1 is SGHTA and CDR2 is FQGNSA in the germline V gene. The CDR3 contains 13 residues. The CDR3 protein is CASSLRDTNEQFF. The DNA of the CDR3 is TGTGCCAGCAGCTTACGGGACACCAATGAGCAGTTCTTC.

The rearrangement links TRBV12-5 to TRBJ2-2; no definite D call. Trimming cost V 5 bases and J 6 bases, with 10 bases left between them. Germline CDR1 and CDR2: LGHNT and FRNRAP. The length of the CDR3 is 13 residues. CDR3 nucleotides: TGTGCTAGTGGTCCCCCTTTGGCCGGGGAGCTGTTTTTT. This encodes CASGPPLAGELFF.

This clonotype was counted a few times. The rearrangement joins TRBV3-1 to TRBJ2-3; 9 nucleotides align to TRBD2. The CDR3 length is 16 residues. Losses at the gene ends were 0 bases for V and 3 bases for J; bases not matched to a gene: 4. Germline loops: CDR1 LGHDT, CDR2 YNNKEL (reference sequence). CDR3 DNA: TGTGCCAGCAGCCAAGAGGGAAGCGGGGGGACAGATACGCAGTATTTT. Translated: CASSQEGSGGTDTQYF.

The chain is built from TRBV7-6 and TRBJ2-7; tentative D call: TRBD2 (6 bases). The CDR3 sequence is 16 residues long. Trimming left V 1 base short and J 0 bases short, with 13 bases between. Germline V gene sequence: CDR1 SGHVS, CDR2 FNYEAQ. The CDR3: CASSLESGVGSYEQYF. The CDR3 nucleotides read TGTGCCAGCAGCTTAGAATCGGGAGTAGGCTCCTACGAGCAGTACTTC.

The chain has TRBV27 and TRBJ2-7; D not resolved. This CDR3 spans 12 amino acids. V was pared by 4 bases and J by 7 bases, with 11 bases between. The germline V gene encodes CDR1 MNHEY and CDR2 SMNVEV (reference sequence). The CDR3 region has the DNA TGTGCCAGCAGTTCGGCCTTGGGGGAGCAGTACTTC. Amino acid sequence: CASSSALGEQYF.

There are a few counts of this clonotype. The genes are TRBV7-8 and TRBJ2-5; 7 bases line up with TRBD2. V lost 4 bases, J lost 4 bases, and 6 bases stayed unmatched. CDR1 and CDR2 from the germline V gene are SGHVS and FQNEAQ. The CDR3 length is 14 residues. DNA for the CDR3: TGTGCCAGCAGCTCGCGACTAGCAGGAGAGACCCAGTACTTC. Amino acids: CASSSRLAGETQYF.

This clonotype was counted between two and nine times. This chain links TRBV5-5 with TRBJ2-5; D is perhaps TRBD2 (6 bases). The CDR3 has 14 amino acids. Per germline, CDR1 SGHKS and CDR2 YYEKEE (reference sequence). V gave up 6 bases and J gave up 2 bases, with 14 bases separating them. CDR3 bases: TGTGCCAGCACCCCTCAGGGACTGCAAGAGACCCAGTACTTC. The encoded protein is CASTPQGLQETQYF.

This clonotype turned up a few times. J is TRBJ1-1 and V is TRBV19; D is unresolved. The CDR3 runs to 13 residues. The V gene lost 7 bases and the J gene lost 6 bases, with 15 bases spanning the gap. In germline, CDR1 is LNHDA, CDR2 SQIVND (reference sequence). CDR3 DNA: TGTGCCAGTAACCCATCTCCGGTCGCTGAAGCTTTCTTT. It codes for CASNPSPVAEAFF.

This clonotype was seen a few times. The chain is built from TRBV3-1 and TRBJ2-1; no definite D call. The end of the DNA fits TRBJ2-5 better, so the J call may be wrong. The CDR3 has 13 residues. Looked up from germline, CDR1 is LGHDT and CDR2 is YNNKEL (reference sequence). The CDR3 sequence is CASSQDRWETQYF. The CDR3 DNA reads TGTGCCAGCAGCCAAGATCGGTGGGAGACCCAGTACTTC.

This clonotype was seen a few times. The CDR3 DNA sequence: TGCAGTGCTAGTGCCTCCGGGGGAGATACGCAGTATTTT. This translates into CSASASGGDTQYF. This chain connects TRBV20-1 to TRBJ2-3; D possibly corresponds to TRBD2 (6 bases). V was trimmed by 3 bases and J by 5 bases, leaving 12 bases between them. This CDR3 contains 13 residues. Looked up from germline, CDR1 is DFQATT and CDR2 is SNEGSKA (reference sequence).

The chain recombines TRBV29-1 with TRBJ1-2, with 11 bases identical to TRBD1. The CDR3 covers 13 residues. J was trimmed by 7 bases and V by 6 bases; bases with no gene match: 7. Germline assignment: CDR1 SQVTM and CDR2 ANQGSEA. The CDR3 bases are TGCAGCGTATTCGGACAGGGGGCTTCTGGCTACACCTTC. Translation gives CSVFGQGASGYTF.